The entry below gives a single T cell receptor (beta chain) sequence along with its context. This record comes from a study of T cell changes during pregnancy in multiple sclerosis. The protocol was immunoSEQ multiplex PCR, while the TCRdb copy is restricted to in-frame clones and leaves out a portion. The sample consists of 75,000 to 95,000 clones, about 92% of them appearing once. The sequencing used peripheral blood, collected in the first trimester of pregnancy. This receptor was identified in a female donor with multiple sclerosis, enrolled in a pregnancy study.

The CDR3 region is CSVEKILRGYTF. CDR3 nucleotides: TGCAGCGTTGAGAAGATACTCAGGGGCTACACCTTC. The chain uses TRBV29-1 and TRBJ1-2; D not resolved. This CDR3 is built from 12 residues. Trimming cost V 3 bases and J 8 bases, with 13 bases left between them. Germline V gives CDR1 SQVTM, CDR2 ANQGSEA.